This TCR beta chain came from a study of radiotherapy plus CTLA-4 blockade in lung cancer. About the research overall: Patients showed objective responses in 18% of cases, and disease control was achieved by approximately 31%.

General observations from the study: Together with interferon-beta, which increased in serum after radiation, early dynamic changes in blood T cell clones were reportedly the best predictors of response.

Those with chemo-refractory metastatic non-small-cell lung cancer were treated with focal radiation combined with CTLA-4 blockade using ipilimumab. TCRdb's table, derived via immunoSEQ multiplex PCR, lists solely in-frame clones and lacks some. The top ten hold roughly 2.8% of the sample, which has about 97,000 clones, under 85% seen once. This clone came up once. Its cognate antigen is unknown. V shed 4 bases, J shed 7 bases, and the junction held 11 bases outside the gene matches. The germline V gene encodes CDR1 MDHEN and CDR2 SYDVKM. The CDR3 extends over 15 amino acids. This material consisted of peripheral blood, taken from a patient treated with radiotherapy plus ipilimumab. The TCR originated in a human donor with non-small cell lung cancer who had a partial response to radiotherapy plus ipilimumab. Some clones in this sample may be carry-over from other donors' samples. The chain combines TRBV28 with TRBJ1-2; 8 bases fit TRBD1. The CDR3 spells CASSSNPGGAPGYTF. The CDR3, as DNA: TGTGCCAGCAGTTCCAATCCAGGGGGCGCCCCTGGCTACACCTTC.